These 10 T cell receptor beta chains originate from one sample sequenced in a study of blood T cell repertoires in COVID-19. Repertoires were generated with immunoSEQ multiplex PCR, while TCRdb's copy carries only in-frame clones and drops some. The table shows around 46,000 clones, with 80% to 90% occurring only once. Specimen: peripheral blood. The receptors were gathered from a man aged 50-60 years with acute or convalescent COVID-19.

V is TRBV6-5 and J is TRBJ2-7; 7 positions agree with TRBD1. Germline CDR1 and CDR2: MNHEY and SVGAGI. V lost 2 bases to trimming and J lost 4 bases; unmatched junction nucleotides: 11. The CDR3 sequence is 16 residues long. The CDR3 spells CASSYGGSGQSYEQYF. The CDR3 DNA reads TGTGCCAGCAGTTACGGGGGCTCGGGACAGTCATACGAGCAGTACTTC.

The gene calls are TRBV9 and TRBJ2-2; TRBD1 matches 9 bases. Germline lookup yields CDR1 SGDLS and CDR2 YYNGEE. V gave up 4 bases and J gave up 6 bases; unmatched junction bases: 16. CDR3 length: 18 amino acids. CDR3 region: CASSPQPGTGSIAGELFF. CDR3 DNA: TGTGCCAGCAGCCCCCAACCCGGGACAGGGTCCATCGCCGGGGAGCTGTTTTTT.

This clone was seen only once. V gene TRBV6-5 combines with J gene TRBJ2-3, with 9 bases identical to TRBD2. Trimming at V came to 7 bases and at J to 3 bases, leaving 5 bases not matched to a gene. Germline CDR1 reads MNHEY; CDR2 reads SVGAGI. This CDR3 is 14 amino acids long. The CDR3 is CASTSGEVTDTQYF. CDR3 nucleotide sequence: TGTGCCAGCACTAGCGGGGAAGTAACAGATACGCAGTATTTT.

The V and J genes are TRBV30 and TRBJ1-1; TRBD1 aligns across 9 bases. Germline lookup yields CDR1 GTSNPN and CDR2 SVGIG (reference sequence). There are 15 residues in the CDR3. Trimming removed 7 bases from V and 3 bases from J; junction bases left unmatched: 12. Here the CDR3 reads CASSSQGARDTEAFF. CDR3 sequence (DNA): TGTGCCTCCTCTTCACAGGGGGCAAGGGACACTGAAGCTTTCTTT.

V usage is TRBV5-4 and J usage is TRBJ1-2; 9 bases map to TRBD1. The CDR3 is 13 amino acids. Trimming at V came to 3 bases and at J to 6 bases, leaving 3 bases not matched to a gene. The germline gives CDR1 SGHNT, CDR2 YYREEE (reference sequence). CDR3 bases: TGTGCCAGCAGCTCGGGACAGGGAGATGGCTACACCTTC. Translation: CASSSGQGDGYTF. The full variable domain, with the rest looked up from reference TRBV5-4 and TRBJ1-2, is ETGVTQSPTHLIKTRGQQVTLRCSSQSGHNTVSWYQQALGQGPQFIFQYYREEENGRGNFPPRFSGLQFPNYSSELNVNALELDDSALYLCASSSGQGDGYTFGSGTRLTVV.

The J gene is TRBJ1-4, the V gene TRBV18; D unclear. This CDR3 comprises 15 residues. V lost 3 bases, J lost 2 bases, and 10 bases lay in between. Germline lookup yields CDR1 KGHSH and CDR2 LQKENI. The CDR3 DNA reads TGTGCCAGCTCACCTGTTGTATCCACTAATGAAAAACTGTTTTTT. Translating gives CASSPVVSTNEKLFF. The full variable domain, in which reference TRBV18 and TRBJ1-4 provide the parts outside the CDR3, is NAGVMQNPRHLVRRRGQEARLRCSPMKGHSHVYWYRQLPEEGLKFMVYLQKENIIDESGMPKERFSAEFPKEGPSILRIQQVVRGDSAAYFCASSPVVSTNEKLFFGSGTQLSVL.

The V call is TRBV6-4, the J call TRBJ1-6; D may be TRBD1 (5 bases). Germline CDR1 is MRHNA and CDR2 is SNTAGT. With 8 bases removed from V and 0 bases from J, the gap between germline ends came to 11 bases. This CDR3 comprises 15 residues. CDR3 region: CASATESSYNSPLHF. CDR3 in DNA: TGTGCCAGCGCGACAGAGAGCTCCTATAATTCACCCCTCCACTTT.

This chain joins TRBV5-1 and TRBJ2-7; a weak D match, TRBD2 (6 bases). With 6 bases removed from V and 3 bases from J, the gap between germline ends came to 16 bases. CDR1 SGHRS and CDR2 YFSETQ come from the germline V gene. The CDR3 sequence is 14 residues long. The CDR3 here is CASNDKDGGYEQYF. In DNA, the CDR3 is TGCGCCAGCAACGACAAGGACGGGGGCTACGAGCAGTACTTC.

This chain uses TRBV19 with TRBJ1-5, with D unresolved. The CDR3 runs to 18 residues. Trimming took off 0 bases at V and 1 base at J, with 16 bases between the two ends. Germline V CDR1 and CDR2: LNHDA, SQIVND (reference sequence). The CDR3 bases are TGTGCCAGTAGTATAGATCGATTGGGCAGAGCAAGCAATCAGCCCCAGCATTTT. Encoded protein: CASSIDRLGRASNQPQHF.

The rearrangement joins TRBV5-1 to TRBJ1-4; D is ambiguous. Germline CDR1 reads SGHRS; CDR2 reads YFSETQ. This CDR3 has 15 amino acids. The V end lost 0 bases, the J end lost 0 bases, and 6 bases lay between the germline ends. The CDR3 coding sequence is TGCGCCAGCAGCTTGGCTACAGCAACTAATGAAAAACTGTTTTTT. Its translation: CASSLATATNEKLFF.